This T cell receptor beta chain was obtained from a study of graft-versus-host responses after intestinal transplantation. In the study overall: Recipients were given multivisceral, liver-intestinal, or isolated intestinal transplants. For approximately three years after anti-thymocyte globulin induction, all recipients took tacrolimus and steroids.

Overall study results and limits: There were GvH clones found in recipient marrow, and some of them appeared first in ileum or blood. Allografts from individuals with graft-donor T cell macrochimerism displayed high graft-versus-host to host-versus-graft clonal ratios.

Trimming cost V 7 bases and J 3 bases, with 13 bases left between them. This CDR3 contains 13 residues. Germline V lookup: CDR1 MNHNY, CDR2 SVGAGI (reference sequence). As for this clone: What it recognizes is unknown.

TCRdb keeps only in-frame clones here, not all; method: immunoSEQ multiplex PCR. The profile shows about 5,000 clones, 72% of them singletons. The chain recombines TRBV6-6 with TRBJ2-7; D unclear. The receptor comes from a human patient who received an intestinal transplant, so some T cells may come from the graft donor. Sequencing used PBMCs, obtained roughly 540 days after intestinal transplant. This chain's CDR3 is CASTDQKYYEQYF. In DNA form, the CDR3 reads TGTGCCAGCACCGACCAGAAATACTACGAGCAGTACTTC.